Listed here are 12 T cell receptor beta chains from one sample, sequenced in a study of tumor-infiltrating lymphocytes in primary liver carcinoma. The study extracted blood RNA from unsorted whole blood and also extracted germline DNA. With about 470 ng total RNA as template and a constant-region primer, TCR beta cDNA was made. Three-round nested multiplex PCR performed with slightly modified ARM-PCR produced the TCR beta libraries. Investigators reported that the first two PCR rounds, at 10 cycles each, used TRBV1-TRBV30 forward primers with a C-beta reverse primer. TCRdb ran MiXCR on the multiplex PCR reads and lists one entry per CDR3 protein. The sample consists of 300,000 to 400,000 distinct CDR3 sequences, roughly 60% of them appearing once. The source material was peripheral blood. The receptor source for this set is a man aged 40-49 years with primary liver carcinoma and hepatitis B virus infection.

V and J are TRBV28 and TRBJ2-5; TRBD1 aligns across 8 bases. CDR1 and CDR2 from the germline V gene are MDHEN and SYDVKM. The V and J ends lost 7 bases and 5 bases, in that order; junction bases with no gene match: 15. The CDR3 spans 16 residues. In nucleotides, the CDR3 is TGTGCCAGCAATGCCCAAGACAGGGGAGGCGGGGAGACCCAGTACTTC. The encoded protein is CASNAQDRGGGETQYF.

The chain employs TRBV29-1 and TRBJ2-1, with D uncertain. CDR1 is SQVTM, CDR2 ANQGSEA, per germline. Trimming stripped 8 bases from V and 6 bases from J, with 20 bases between. The CDR3 runs 14 residues. CDR3 sequence: CSTVPRATTNEQFF. In DNA, the CDR3 is TGCAGCACCGTGCCCCGGGCTACAACCAATGAGCAGTTCTTC.

On this clonotype itself: Germline is not matched at one junction end, which may reflect a read error. The chain combines TRBV10-3 with TRBJ2-7, with D perhaps TRBD2 (6 bases). Germline V gene sequence: CDR1 ENHRY, CDR2 SYGVKD. This CDR3 contains 15 residues. CDR3: CAISESEGLAYGQYF. CDR3 in DNA: TGTGCCATCAGTGAGTCGGAGGGGCTAGCCTACGGGCAGTACTTC.

As regards this clonotype: One junction end does not reproduce the germline sequence, and a read error may be involved. The V gene is TRBV4-3, the J gene TRBJ2-5, with D perhaps given as TRBD1 or TRBD2 (5 bases each). Germline CDR1 LGHNA, CDR2 YSLEER. CDR3 size: 14 residues. The CDR3 region has the DNA TGCGCCAGCAGCCAAGCTGGGACCCAAGAGACCCAGTACTTT. Its translation: CASSQAGTQETQYF.

As concerns this clonotype: Its ends do not fully match the called genes, so a read error is possible. The CDR3 sequence is CSVDPTGGGNAIYF. The CDR3 nucleotides are TGCAGCGTTGACCCGACAGGGGGAGGAAACGCCATATATTTT. The chain combines TRBV29-1 with TRBJ1-3; 9 bases are a match to TRBD1. Germline-derived CDR1 and CDR2 are SQVTM and ANQGSEA. The CDR3 is made up of 14 amino acids.

This clonotype was observed a handful of times. J is TRBJ2-7 and V is TRBV6-2 or TRBV6-3; D unresolved. CDR1 and CDR2 (germline): MNHEY, SVGEGT. The V gene lost 6 bases and the J gene lost 0 bases, with 9 bases spanning the gap. The CDR3 runs to 13 residues. CDR3 sequence: CASSERNSYEQYF. CDR3 nucleotide sequence: TGTGCCAGCAGCGAGAGGAACTCCTACGAGCAGTACTTC.

Points on this clonotype: A much bigger clone sits one base away, suggesting this may be a read error. The J gene is TRBJ2-7, the V gene TRBV4-2, with D possibly matching TRBD2 (5 bases). Germline V gives CDR1 LGHNA, CDR2 YNFKEQ. This CDR3 contains 14 residues. CDR3 protein: CASSLEGKLYEKYF. The CDR3 coding sequence is TGTGCCAGCAGCCTCGAGGGTAAACTCTACGAGAAGTACTTC.

On this clonotype itself: A much larger clone differs by one base, so this may be a read error. The V gene is TRBV6-5, the J gene TRBJ1-1; D gene ambiguous. Per germline, CDR1 MNHEY and CDR2 SVGAGI. The V and J ends lost 6 bases and 11 bases respectively, with 13 bases between them. This CDR3 region has 11 residues. The CDR3 spells CASSNGVLAFF. CDR3 coding DNA: TGTGCCAGCAGCAATGGGGTTTTGGCTTTCTTT.

Concerning this clonotype itself: With a much larger clone just one base away, this may be a read error. The chain links TRBV6-1 to TRBJ1-1; TRBD1 aligns across 9 bases. Trimming took 6 bases from V and 8 from J; bases not matched to a gene: 13. Per germline, CDR1 MNHNS and CDR2 SASEGT. The CDR3 runs to 15 residues. The CDR3, as DNA: TGTGCCAGCAGACTCACAGGGGGCGGAGGACGAGAAGCTTTCTTT. Amino acids: CASRLTGGGGREAFF.

On this clonotype: A clone one base away is much larger, so this may be a read error. The chain has TRBV12-3 or TRBV12-4 and TRBJ1-5; D remains ambiguous. The CDR3 is 14 residues long. V dropped 1 base and J dropped 3 bases, with 7 bases sitting between them. The CDR3 DNA is TGTGCCAGCAGTTTAGGGCAGTCCAATCAGCCCCAGCATTTT. Its translation is CASSLGQSNQPQHF.

The chain employs TRBV2 and TRBJ1-5; 7 bases are a match to TRBD1. With V trimmed by 7 bases and J by 1 base, 1 base remained unmatched. The germline gives CDR1 SNHLY, CDR2 FYNNEI. The CDR3 runs to 13 residues. The DNA of the CDR3 is TGTGCCAGCAAGGGACAGAGCAATCAGCCCCAGCATTTT. Residues: CASKGQSNQPQHF.

Notes on this clonotype: As the CDR3 is not closed by the conserved phenylalanine or tryptophan, this likely results from a read error. The rearrangement uses TRBV5-5 and TRBJ2-1, with a tentative D call TRBD1 (6 bases). Deletions cut 5 bases from V and 10 bases from J, with 16 bases between. This CDR3 contains 13 residues. Germline V gene lookup returns CDR1 SGHKS and CDR2 YYEKEE (reference sequence). The CDR3 sequence: CASSWGHFGEQFL. The CDR3 DNA sequence: TGTGCCAGCAGTTGGGGACATTTTGGGGAGCAGTTCTTA.